The 8 T cell receptor beta chains in this list originate from one sample, sequenced in a study of cytomegalovirus exposure and HLA in healthy donors. PCR primers comprised 60 Vbeta and 13 Jbeta primers. Sequenced by immunoSEQ multiplex PCR; TCRdb stores in-frame clones only, minus some. The table lists 160,000 or so clones, under 90% of them singletons. Sequencing was performed on PBMCs. The origin of the receptors is a man younger than 40 in good health and CMV-seronegative.

This CDR3 reads CASSISEMVLTF. The CDR3 DNA is TGTGCCAGTAGTATATCTGAGATGGTCCTGACTTTC. The chain joins TRBV19 to TRBJ2-6; no firm D call. The CDR3 has 12 amino acids. CDR1 and CDR2 (germline): LNHDA, SQIVND (reference sequence). Trimming left V 2 bases short and J 13 bases short, with 9 bases between.

This sequence joins TRBV5-1 and TRBJ1-5; D might be TRBD1 (6 bases). This CDR3 is built from 15 residues. Per germline, CDR1 SGHRS and CDR2 YFSETQ. The V and J ends lost 5 bases and 6 bases respectively, with 18 bases between them. This CDR3 reads CASSGGAAGSQPQHF. CDR3 sequence (DNA): TGCGCCAGCAGTGGGGGGGCGGCAGGGAGTCAGCCCCAGCATTTT. Variable domain in full (rest from reference TRBV5-1 and TRBJ1-5): KAGVTQTPRYLIKTRGQQVTLSCSPISGHRSVSWYQQTPGQGLQFLFEYFSETQRNKGNFPGRFSGRQFSNSRSEMNVSTLELGDSALYLCASSGGAAGSQPQHFGDGTRLSIL.

The table lists this clone with a count of one. The chain carries TRBV2 and TRBJ2-4; D may be TRBD2 (5 bases). Germline V gene sequence: CDR1 SNHLY, CDR2 FYNNEI. The V and J ends lost 1 base and 15 bases respectively, with 22 bases between them. The CDR3 covers 15 residues. The CDR3 DNA reads TGTGCCAGCAGTGAAGGGGGTTTCGACTATTCCGCCCGGTACTTC. Its translation is CASSEGGFDYSARYF.

The V call is TRBV5-1, the J call TRBJ2-7, with TRBD1 identical over 9 bases. The V and J ends lost 0 bases and 2 bases, in that order; junction bases with no gene match: 3. The CDR3 runs to 15 residues. The germline V gene encodes CDR1 SGHRS and CDR2 YFSETQ. This chain's CDR3 is CASSLEGQGTYEQYF. The CDR3 DNA follows: TGCGCCAGCAGCTTGGAGGGACAGGGCACCTACGAGCAGTACTTC.

This chain joins TRBV5-1 and TRBJ1-5; 9 bases are a match to TRBD1. V lost 4 bases to trimming and J lost 4 bases; unmatched junction nucleotides: 3. Germline CDR1 is SGHRS and CDR2 is YFSETQ. CDR3 length: 14 amino acids. The CDR3 coding sequence is TGCGCCAGCAGCCCCGGGACAGGGAATCAGCCCCAGCATTTT. This codes for CASSPGTGNQPQHF.

The sample holds a few counts of this clone. This rearrangement joins TRBV6-1 to TRBJ2-5, with D perhaps TRBD2 (5 bases). There are 13 residues in the CDR3. The V end was cut by 7 bases, the J end by 5 bases, with 14 bases between. Germline loops: CDR1 MNHNS, CDR2 SASEGT. In DNA, the CDR3 is TGTGCCAGCACCCGAACGGGATCTGAGACCCAGTACTTC. As protein: CASTRTGSETQYF.

This clone came up once. This sequence joins TRBV7-2 and TRBJ1-6; D is unclear. This CDR3 has 15 residues. Germline V gives CDR1 SGHTA, CDR2 FQGNSA. Trimming shortened V by 3 bases and J by 8 bases, and 14 bases separated the two germline ends. The CDR3 region has the DNA TGTGCCAGCAGCTTTACAGTAATCGGTGATTCACCCCTCCACTTT. As protein: CASSFTVIGDSPLHF.

The chain combines TRBV7-2 with TRBJ2-1, with D possibly being TRBD2 (5 bases). This CDR3 is built from 14 residues. Trimming took 5 bases from V and 2 from J, leaving 10 bases between them. Germline-derived CDR1 and CDR2 are SGHTA and FQGNSA. CDR3 nucleotides: TGTGCCAGCAGCCCGGACTTCGCCTACAATGAGCAGTTCTTC. It yields the protein CASSPDFAYNEQFF.